Shown below are 6 T cell receptor beta chains from a single sample sequenced in a study of cytomegalovirus exposure and HLA in healthy donors. PCR amplification relied on 60 Vbeta primers (plus 13 Jbeta primers). Only in-frame clones appear in the TCRdb table, and some are missing; sequencing was by immunoSEQ multiplex PCR. The data hold roughly 130,000 clones, with about 74% observed a single time. The source material was PBMCs. These receptors came from a woman aged 45-60 years in good health and CMV-seropositive.

This rearrangement joins TRBV5-4 to TRBJ2-7, with a weak D call TRBD2 (6 bases). Germline V gene lookup returns CDR1 SGHNT and CDR2 YYREEE (reference sequence). Trimming removed 0 bases at V and 0 bases at J, with 13 bases between. The CDR3 has 16 residues. CDR3 residues: CASSLVGGGGSYEQYF. CDR3 DNA sequence: TGTGCCAGCAGCTTGGTTGGGGGAGGTGGCTCCTACGAGCAGTACTTC.

The V gene is TRBV6-1, the J gene TRBJ1-4, with D perhaps TRBD1 (5 bases). Germline CDR1 MNHNS, CDR2 SASEGT. V was shortened by 4 bases and J by 5 bases, with 11 bases between the two germline ends. The CDR3 consists of 14 residues. The CDR3 region has the DNA TGTGCCAGCAGTGCGGGCAGGGTGAATGAAAAACTGTTTTTT. This translates into CASSAGRVNEKLFF.

The chain couples TRBV5-8 to TRBJ1-2; D remains unclear. From germline, CDR1 is SGHTS and CDR2 YDEGEE. The CDR3 spans 14 residues. V lost 3 bases and J lost 1, with 10 bases in between. The CDR3 reads CASSWAGLNYGYTF. The CDR3 DNA sequence: TGTGCCAGCAGCTGGGCGGGTCTTAACTATGGCTACACCTTC.

V usage is TRBV5-8 and J usage is TRBJ1-4; D is ambiguous. V lost 0 bases to trimming and J lost 5 bases, with 11 bases between them. Per the germline V gene, CDR1 is SGHTS and CDR2 is YDEGEE. There are 15 residues in the CDR3. The CDR3 nucleotides read TGTGCCAGCAGCTTGGGCGGGCCTAAGAATGAAAAACTGTTTTTT. Encoded protein: CASSLGGPKNEKLFF.

The rearrangement uses TRBV4-2 and TRBJ2-5, with TRBD2 as a possible D gene (6 bases). The tail of the sequence fits TRBJ2-7 better, so the J call may be wrong. Germline V gene sequence: CDR1 LGHNA, CDR2 YNFKEQ. This CDR3 contains 16 residues. The chain's CDR3 is CASSQVSLRGGYEQYF. CDR3 nucleotides: TGTGCCAGCAGCCAAGTATCCCTGCGGGGCGGATACGAGCAGTACTTC.

This clone was picked up a small number of times. This chain uses TRBV5-1 with TRBJ2-7; 8 positions agree with TRBD1. The CDR3 is made up of 14 amino acids. The J segment lost 6 bases and the V segment lost 0 bases, leaving 5 bases of the junction unmatched. Germline lookup yields CDR1 SGHRS and CDR2 YFSETQ. Written as DNA, the CDR3 is TGCGCCAGCAGCTTGGACCCCAGGGGGCTCGAGCAGTACTTC. Its protein product is CASSLDPRGLEQYF.